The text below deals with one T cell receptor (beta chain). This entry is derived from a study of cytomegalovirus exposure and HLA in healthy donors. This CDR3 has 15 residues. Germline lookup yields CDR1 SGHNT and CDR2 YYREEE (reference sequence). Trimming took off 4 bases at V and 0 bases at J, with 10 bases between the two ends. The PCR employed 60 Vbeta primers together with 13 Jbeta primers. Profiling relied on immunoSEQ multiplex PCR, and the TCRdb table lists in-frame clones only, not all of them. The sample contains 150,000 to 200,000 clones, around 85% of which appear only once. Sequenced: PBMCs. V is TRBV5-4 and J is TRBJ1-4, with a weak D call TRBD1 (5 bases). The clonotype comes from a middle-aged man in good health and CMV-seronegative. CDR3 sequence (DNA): TGTGCCAGCAGCCCAAGGGGTGCAACTAATGAAAAACTGTTTTTT. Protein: CASSPRGATNEKLFF.